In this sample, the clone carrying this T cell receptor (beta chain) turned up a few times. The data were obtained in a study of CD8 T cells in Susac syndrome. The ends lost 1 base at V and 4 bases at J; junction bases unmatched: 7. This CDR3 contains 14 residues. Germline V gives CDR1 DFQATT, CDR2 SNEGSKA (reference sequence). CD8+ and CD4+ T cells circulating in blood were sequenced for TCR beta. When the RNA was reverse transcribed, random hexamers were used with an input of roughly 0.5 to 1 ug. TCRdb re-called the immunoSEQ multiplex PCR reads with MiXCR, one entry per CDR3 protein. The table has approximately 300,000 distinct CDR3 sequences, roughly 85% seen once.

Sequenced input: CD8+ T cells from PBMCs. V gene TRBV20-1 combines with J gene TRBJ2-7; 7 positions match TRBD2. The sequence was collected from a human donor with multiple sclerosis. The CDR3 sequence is CSARGLAVGYEQYF. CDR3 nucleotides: TGCAGTGCTAGAGGGCTAGCGGTGGGGTACGAGCAGTACTTC.